This TCR beta chain was obtained from a study of cytomegalovirus exposure and HLA in healthy donors. V was pared by 2 bases and J by 5 bases, with 5 bases of the junction left unmatched. The germline V gene encodes CDR1 SGDLS and CDR2 YYNGEE. The CDR3 extends over 15 amino acids. The study ran its PCR with 60 Vbeta and 13 Jbeta primers. Generated by immunoSEQ multiplex PCR, the TCRdb table keeps only in-frame clones and is missing some. Of fewer than 200,000 clones in the sample, under 90% were seen once. The sequenced sample was PBMCs. The chain carries TRBV9 and TRBJ2-3; 10 bases match TRBD1. This TCR derives from a male donor in good health and CMV-seronegative. The CDR3 loop reads CASSVETGGGDTQYF. For the CDR3, the DNA is TGTGCCAGCAGCGTCGAGACAGGGGGCGGAGATACGCAGTATTTT.